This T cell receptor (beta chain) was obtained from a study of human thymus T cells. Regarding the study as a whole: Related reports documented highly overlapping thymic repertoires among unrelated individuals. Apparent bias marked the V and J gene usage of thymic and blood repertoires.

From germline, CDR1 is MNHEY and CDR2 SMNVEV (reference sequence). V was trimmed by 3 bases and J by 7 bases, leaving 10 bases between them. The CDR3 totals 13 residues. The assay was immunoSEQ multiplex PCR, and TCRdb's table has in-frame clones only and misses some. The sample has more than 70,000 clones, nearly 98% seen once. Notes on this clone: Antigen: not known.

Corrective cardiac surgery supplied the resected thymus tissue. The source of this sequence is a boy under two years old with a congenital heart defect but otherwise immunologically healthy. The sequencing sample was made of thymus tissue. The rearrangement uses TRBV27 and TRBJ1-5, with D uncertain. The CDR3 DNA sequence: TGTGCCAGCAGTTTGAGTTTTGGGCAGCCCCAGCATTTT. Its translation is CASSLSFGQPQHF.